The 18 T cell receptor beta chains reported below all come from one sample, sequenced in a study of blood T cell repertoires in COVID-19. The protocol was immunoSEQ multiplex PCR, while the TCRdb copy is restricted to in-frame clones and leaves out a portion. The sample shows about 65,000 clones, more than 80% of them seen only once. The sample consisted of peripheral blood. The receptors were gathered from a man of 80 years or more with acute or convalescent COVID-19.

The J gene is TRBJ2-7, the V gene TRBV10-1; 7 bases match TRBD2. Germline CDR1 and CDR2: WNHNN and SYGVQD (reference sequence). V was clipped by 2 bases and J by 1 base; unmatched bases: 5. The CDR3 loop spans 15 amino acids. The CDR3 is CASSEHTGGSYEQYF. The CDR3 coding sequence is TGCGCCAGCAGTGAGCATACGGGGGGTTCCTACGAGCAGTACTTC.

This chain links TRBV11-2 with TRBJ1-6, with a weak D call TRBD1 (6 bases). Germline V lookup: CDR1 SGHAT, CDR2 FQNNGV. V was pared by 2 bases and J by 3 bases, with 8 bases between. This CDR3 has 15 residues. The CDR3 DNA reads TGTGCCAGCAGCTTATCAGGGGACTATAATTCACCCCTCCACTTT. Protein product: CASSLSGDYNSPLHF.

The chain joins TRBV6-5 to TRBJ2-7; tentative D call: TRBD2 (5 bases). Germline CDR1 reads MNHEY; CDR2 reads SVGAGI. This CDR3 is built from 14 residues. Trimming pared 7 bases from V and 4 bases from J, leaving 17 bases between. The CDR3 DNA reads as TGTGCCAGCACCCCGGCTAGCTCATTGTACGAGCAGTACTTC. Its protein is CASTPASSLYEQYF.

The V gene is TRBV6-2 or TRBV6-3, the J gene TRBJ2-2; the match to TRBD1 covers 7 bases. CDR3 size: 15 residues. V was clipped by 6 bases and J by 3 bases; unmatched bases: 7. The germline V gene has CDR1 MNHEY and CDR2 SVGEGT. The CDR3 loop reads CASSNYRGHTGELFF. The CDR3 nucleotides are TGTGCCAGCAGCAACTACAGGGGTCACACCGGGGAGCTGTTTTTT.

CDR3 in DNA: TGTGCCACCAGCAGAGATTGGGACAGCTCCCATCCCCTCCACTTT. It yields the protein CATSRDWDSSHPLHF. This sequence joins TRBV15 and TRBJ1-6; 7 bases fit TRBD1. The CDR3 totals 15 residues. V lost 0 bases to trimming and J lost 13 bases; unmatched junction nucleotides: 9. Germline-derived CDR1 and CDR2 are LNHNV and YYDKDF (reference sequence).

V usage is TRBV7-8 and J usage is TRBJ1-1, with D possibly being TRBD1 (5 bases). The CDR3 has 15 residues. Germline lookup yields CDR1 SGHVS and CDR2 FQNEAQ. Trimming stripped 5 bases from V and 4 bases from J, with 17 bases between. The CDR3: CASSRGSNLFTEAFF. CDR3 nucleotide sequence: TGTGCCAGCAGCCGGGGGAGCAATTTATTCACTGAAGCTTTCTTT.

The CDR3 bases are TGTGCCAGCAGTTACTCGGCCACAGGATATGCTTTCTTT. This gives the protein CASSYSATGYAFF. This rearrangement joins TRBV6-5 to TRBJ1-1, with D possibly matching TRBD1 (5 bases). The CDR3 consists of 13 residues. CDR1 and CDR2 (germline): MNHEY, SVGAGI. Deletions cut 0 bases from V and 11 bases from J, with 13 bases between.

This clone was seen once. In DNA form, the CDR3 reads TGTGCCAGCAGTTACTCGAAGGCGCGGGGAGAGACCCAGTACTTC. This encodes CASSYSKARGETQYF. The chain recombines TRBV6-6 with TRBJ2-5; D is perhaps TRBD2 (6 bases). Deletions cut 0 bases from V and 4 bases from J, with 12 bases between. CDR1 MNHNY and CDR2 SVGAGI come from the germline V gene (reference sequence). The CDR3 extends over 15 amino acids.

This clone was counted between two and nine times. The chain employs TRBV3-1 (or the pseudogene TRBV3-2) and TRBJ1-6; TRBD1 might be the D (5 bases). Per the germline V gene, CDR1 is LGHDT and CDR2 is YNNKEL (reference sequence). The ends were cut back, 1 base at V and 10 bases at J, with 11 bases in the middle. CDR3 length: 14 amino acids. The CDR3 reads CASSQAGSGSPLHF. The CDR3 nucleotides read TGTGCCAGCAGCCAAGCAGGGTCTGGATCACCCCTCCACTTT.

The rearrangement links TRBV12-3 or TRBV12-4 to TRBJ1-1, with D tentatively TRBD1 (6 bases). Trimming took 6 bases from V and 4 from J, leaving 12 bases between them. The CDR3 totals 13 residues. CDR3 residues: CASSRQASTEAFF. In nucleotides, the CDR3 is TGTGCCAGCAGCAGACAGGCATCCACTGAAGCTTTCTTT.

The chain has TRBV3-1 (or the pseudogene TRBV3-2) and TRBJ2-3; 8 nucleotides align to TRBD2. CDR1 is LGHDT, CDR2 YNNKEL, per germline (reference sequence). The CDR3 has 14 amino acids. V was pared by 4 bases and J by 5 bases, with 5 bases of the junction left unmatched. The CDR3 loop is CASSPGGAIDTQYF. Written as DNA, the CDR3 is TGTGCCAGCAGCCCCGGGGGGGCCATAGATACGCAGTATTTT.

This clone was seen a handful of times. The rearrangement joins TRBV10-1 to TRBJ1-1; weak D call: TRBD1 (5 bases). Germline values: CDR1 WNHNN, CDR2 SYGVQD (reference sequence). This CDR3 spans 14 amino acids. Trimming removed 5 bases at V and 1 base at J, with 11 bases between. The DNA for the CDR3 is TGCGCCAGCAGTCCATTGGGGCCGAACACTGAAGCTTTCTTT. It translates to CASSPLGPNTEAFF.

J is TRBJ1-1 and V is TRBV15; no clear D gene. The CDR3 consists of 14 residues. V was shortened by 3 bases and J by 4 bases, with 12 bases between the two germline ends. CDR1 is LNHNV, CDR2 YYDKDF, per germline (reference sequence). CDR3: CATSRDQRATEAFF. In DNA, the CDR3 is TGTGCCACCAGCAGGGACCAGCGGGCCACTGAAGCTTTCTTT.

The chain couples TRBV2 to TRBJ2-3; 11 bases fit TRBD1. Per germline, CDR1 SNHLY and CDR2 FYNNEI. Trimming removed 6 bases from V and 8 bases from J; junction bases left unmatched: 13. The CDR3 spans 16 residues. The CDR3 loop reads CASRGTGGSVLVTQYF. The CDR3 nucleotides read TGTGCCAGCAGGGGGACAGGGGGATCCGTCTTGGTTACGCAGTATTTT.

CDR3 in amino acids: CASSIGRGFAYEQYF. In nucleotides, the CDR3 is TGTGCCAGTAGTATAGGCAGGGGGTTCGCCTACGAGCAGTACTTC. The chain employs TRBV19 and TRBJ2-7, with 7 bases lining up with TRBD1. Germline assignment: CDR1 LNHDA and CDR2 SQIVND (reference sequence). The CDR3 is made up of 15 amino acids. With V trimmed by 1 base and J by 2 bases, 5 bases remained unmatched. Complete variable domain (other parts from reference TRBV19 and TRBJ2-7): DGGITQSPKYLFRKEGQNVTLSCEQNLNHDAMYWYRQDPGQGLRLIYYSQIVNDFQKGDIAEGYSVSREKKESFPLTVTSAQKNPTAFYLCASSIGRGFAYEQYFGPGTRLTVT.

J is TRBJ1-2 and V is TRBV4-2, with D perhaps matching TRBD1 (5 bases). The V end was cut by 4 bases, the J end by 2 bases, with 8 bases between. Per germline, CDR1 LGHNA and CDR2 YNFKEQ. This CDR3 comprises 13 residues. In DNA, the CDR3 is TGTGCCAGCAGCCCTGACAGAAACTATGGCTACACCTTC. It is translated as CASSPDRNYGYTF.

This clone was counted only a few times. The gene calls are TRBV19 and TRBJ2-2; D gene unclear. The germline gives CDR1 LNHDA, CDR2 SQIVND (reference sequence). The CDR3 consists of 15 residues. With 5 bases removed from V and 1 base from J, the gap between germline ends came to 11 bases. The CDR3 sequence: CASSQSQQNTGELFF. Written as DNA, the CDR3 is TGTGCCAGTAGTCAATCACAGCAGAACACCGGGGAGCTGTTTTTT.

The chain is built from TRBV6-6 and TRBJ2-5; 7 bases agree with TRBD1. The CDR3 extends over 14 amino acids. Germline loops: CDR1 MNHNY, CDR2 SVGAGI (reference sequence). V shed 4 bases and J 1 base; nucleotides not matched to a gene: 3. The CDR3 spells CASSLYRGQETQYF. Written as DNA, the CDR3 is TGTGCCAGCAGTTTATACAGGGGCCAAGAGACCCAGTACTTC.